This T cell receptor beta chain was sequenced during a study of human T cells and chemical hapten exposure. Study details: Patch tests put 0.01% DPC on the upper back, read at 6 days.

MiXCR, run by TCRdb on the RACE reads, gives a single entry per CDR3 protein. The sample has about 110,000 distinct CDR3 sequences, about 12% seen once. Time point here: pre-sensitization, week 0. Treatment indicated: therapeutic diphenylcyclopropenone sensitization with weekly scalp DPC. J lost 5 bases, V lost 0 bases, and 7 bases had no gene match. Germline CDR1 and CDR2: LNHNV and YYDKDF (reference sequence). The CDR3 contains 16 residues. The TCR comes from a woman aged 45-65 years with alopecia areata. Some clones in this sample may be carry-over from other donors' samples. The sequencing here drew on whole blood, taken in connection with sensitization to the hapten diphenylcyclopropenone (DPC). The chain has TRBV15 and TRBJ2-1; the match to TRBD1 covers 7 bases. The CDR3 sequence is CATSRDGTGDHNEQFF. CDR3 in DNA: TGTGCCACCAGCAGAGATGGCACAGGGGACCACAATGAGCAGTTCTTC.